Below, 10 T cell receptor beta chains from the same sample are listed, as sequenced in a study of blood T cell repertoires in COVID-19. Measured with immunoSEQ multiplex PCR; TCRdb has only the in-frame clones, and not every one. The top ten clones hold roughly 1.9% of a sample with around 69,000 clones, around four fifths of them seen once. The sample consisted of peripheral blood. The receptors derive from a woman in her fifties or sixties with acute or convalescent COVID-19.

This clone was observed a single time. J is TRBJ1-2 and V is TRBV18; 7 positions agree with TRBD1. This CDR3 region has 16 residues. Germline V gene data show CDR1 as KGHSH and CDR2 as LQKENI. The ends lost 3 bases at V and 0 bases at J; junction bases unmatched: 7. The CDR3 loop reads CASSPVGQVSNYGYTF. CDR3 DNA sequence: TGTGCCAGCTCACCGGTCGGACAGGTCTCTAACTATGGCTACACCTTC.

This chain links TRBV5-8 with TRBJ2-7, with unresolved D. CDR3 length equals 12 residues. From germline, CDR1 is SGHTS and CDR2 YDEGEE. V shed 2 bases and J shed 4 bases, with 7 bases lying between them. In DNA, the CDR3 is TGTGCCAGCAGCTTTCTAGGATACGAGCAGTACTTC. Translating it yields CASSFLGYEQYF.

This rearrangement joins TRBV10-3 to TRBJ2-7, with 10 bases matching TRBD1. Losses at the gene ends were 6 bases for V and 0 bases for J; bases not matched to a gene: 2. Germline V gene lookup returns CDR1 ENHRY and CDR2 SYGVKD. The CDR3 has 14 residues. DNA for the CDR3: TGTGCCATCAGAGGGACAGGGGACTCCTACGAGCAGTACTTC. The encoded protein is CAIRGTGDSYEQYF.

The chain is built from TRBV10-1 and TRBJ1-6, with 8 positions matching TRBD1. V shed 6 bases, J shed 9 bases, and the junction held 10 bases outside the gene matches. CDR3 length: 15 amino acids. Germline assignment: CDR1 WNHNN and CDR2 SYGVQD (reference sequence). The CDR3 region is CASSYTGTGVSPLHF. The CDR3 coding sequence is TGCGCCAGCAGCTATACCGGGACAGGAGTTTCACCCCTCCACTTT.

About this clone itself: The junction shows a germline mismatch at one end, possibly a read error. The chain carries TRBV2 and TRBJ1-6, with D possibly being TRBD1 (5 bases). This CDR3 is 13 amino acids long. Germline lookup yields CDR1 SNHLY and CDR2 FYNNEI. CDR3 in amino acids: CASSERGNTPLHF. CDR3 DNA sequence: TGTGCCAGCAGTGAAAGGGGTAATACACCCCTCCACTTT.

The chain is built from TRBV7-9 and TRBJ2-1; 8 nucleotides match TRBD1. CDR3 size: 15 residues. Germline-derived CDR1 and CDR2 are SEHNR and FQNEAQ (reference sequence). V was clipped by 3 bases and J by 5 bases; unmatched bases: 6. CDR3 nucleotides: TGTGCCAGCAGCTTGGGTTGGGGACAGGACAATGAGCAGTTCTTC. Protein product: CASSLGWGQDNEQFF.

This clone came up once. The chain employs TRBV19 and TRBJ1-2; no reliable D call. The CDR3 has 18 residues. Trimming removed 5 bases at V and 6 bases at J, with 28 bases between. Per the germline V gene, CDR1 is LNHDA and CDR2 is SQIVND (reference sequence). In nucleotides, the CDR3 is TGTGCCAGTAGTGCAGTACGACGTGGATTACCTGACCGGGATGGCTACACCTTC. It encodes CASSAVRRGLPDRDGYTF.

The chain carries TRBV3-1 (or the pseudogene TRBV3-2) and TRBJ1-3; D gene ambiguous. V was shortened by 2 bases and J by 3 bases, with 5 bases between the two germline ends. The CDR3 length is 13 residues. Germline V CDR1 and CDR2: LGHDT, YNNKEL (reference sequence). The CDR3 coding sequence is TGTGCCAGCAGCCAATACGGTGGAAACACCATATATTTT. This encodes CASSQYGGNTIYF.

The rearrangement links TRBV5-6 to TRBJ1-2; D is possibly TRBD1 (5 bases). Germline CDR1 reads SGHDT; CDR2 reads YYEEEE. CDR3 size: 17 residues. Trimming shortened V by 1 base and J by 1 base, and 17 bases separated the two germline ends. The CDR3: CASSLFGGRLNNYGYTF. CDR3 in DNA: TGTGCCAGCAGCTTGTTCGGGGGGAGGTTAAATAACTATGGCTACACCTTC.

The rearrangement uses TRBV9 and TRBJ2-2; D is possibly TRBD2 (5 bases). The ends were cut back, 0 bases at V and 6 bases at J, with 6 bases in the middle. Germline V lookup: CDR1 SGDLS, CDR2 YYNGEE. The CDR3 spans 13 residues. The CDR3 is CASSVGGPGELFF. CDR3 nucleotides: TGTGCCAGCAGCGTAGGAGGGCCCGGGGAGCTGTTTTTT. Filled out from reference TRBV9 and TRBJ2-2, the complete variable domain reads DSGVTQTPKHLITATGQRVTLRCSPRSGDLSVYWYQQSLDQGLQFLIQYYNGEERAKGNILERFSAQQFPDLHSELNLSSLELGDSALYFCASSVGGPGELFFGEGSRLTVL.